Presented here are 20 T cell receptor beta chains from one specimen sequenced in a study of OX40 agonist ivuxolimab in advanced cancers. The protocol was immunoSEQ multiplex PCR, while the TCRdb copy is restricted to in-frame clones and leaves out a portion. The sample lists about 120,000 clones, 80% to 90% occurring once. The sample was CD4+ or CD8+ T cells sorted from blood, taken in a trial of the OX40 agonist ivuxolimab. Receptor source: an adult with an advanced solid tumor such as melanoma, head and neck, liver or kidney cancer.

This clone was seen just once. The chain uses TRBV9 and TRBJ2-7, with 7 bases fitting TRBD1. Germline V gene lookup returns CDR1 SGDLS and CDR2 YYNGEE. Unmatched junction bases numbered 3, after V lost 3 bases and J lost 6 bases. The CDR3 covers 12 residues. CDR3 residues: CASSGTGAEQYF. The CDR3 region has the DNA TGTGCCAGCAGCGGTACAGGGGCCGAGCAGTACTTC.

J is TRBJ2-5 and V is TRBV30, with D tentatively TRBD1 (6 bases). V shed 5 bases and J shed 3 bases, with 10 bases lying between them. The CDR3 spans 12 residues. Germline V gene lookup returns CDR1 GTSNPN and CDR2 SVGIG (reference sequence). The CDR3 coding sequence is TGTGCCTGGGGACAGTCGAAAGAGACCCAGTACTTC. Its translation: CAWGQSKETQYF.

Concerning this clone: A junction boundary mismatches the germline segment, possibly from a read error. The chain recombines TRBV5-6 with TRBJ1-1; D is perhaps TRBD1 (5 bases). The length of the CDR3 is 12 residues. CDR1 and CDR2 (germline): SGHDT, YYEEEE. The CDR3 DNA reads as TGTGCCAGCAGCACCGGGACCGGAATGGCTTCCTTT. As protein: CASSTGTGMASF.

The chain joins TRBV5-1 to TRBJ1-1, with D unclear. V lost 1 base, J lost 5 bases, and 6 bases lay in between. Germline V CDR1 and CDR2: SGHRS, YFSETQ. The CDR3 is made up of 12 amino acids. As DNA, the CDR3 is TGCGCCAGCAGCTTGCGAGAGACTGAAGCTTTCTTT. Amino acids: CASSLRETEAFF.

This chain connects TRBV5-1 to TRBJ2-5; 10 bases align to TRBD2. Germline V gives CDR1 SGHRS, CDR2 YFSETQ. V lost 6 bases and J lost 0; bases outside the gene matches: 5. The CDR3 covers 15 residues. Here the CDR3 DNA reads TGCGCCAGCACCTATAGCGGGGGGTACCAAGAGACCCAGTACTTC. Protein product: CASTYSGGYQETQYF.

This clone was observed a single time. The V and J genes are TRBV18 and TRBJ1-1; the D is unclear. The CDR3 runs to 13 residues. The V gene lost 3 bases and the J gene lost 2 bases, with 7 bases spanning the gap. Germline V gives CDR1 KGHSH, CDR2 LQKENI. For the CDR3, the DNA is TGTGCCAGCTCACCTGACCCTAACACTGAAGCTTTCTTT. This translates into CASSPDPNTEAFF.

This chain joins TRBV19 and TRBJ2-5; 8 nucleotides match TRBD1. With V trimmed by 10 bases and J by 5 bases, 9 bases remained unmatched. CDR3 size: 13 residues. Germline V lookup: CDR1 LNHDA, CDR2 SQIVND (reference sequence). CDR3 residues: CATKDRAGETQYF. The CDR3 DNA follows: TGTGCCACCAAGGACAGGGCCGGGGAGACCCAGTACTTC.

As DNA, the CDR3 is TGTGCCAGCAGTTACCGACGGATCACCGGGGAGCTGTTTTTT. Translating it yields CASSYRRITGELFF. The chain links TRBV6-5 to TRBJ2-2, with D unclear. CDR3 length equals 14 residues. V was pared by 2 bases and J by 4 bases, with 8 bases between. Germline values: CDR1 MNHEY, CDR2 SVGAGI.

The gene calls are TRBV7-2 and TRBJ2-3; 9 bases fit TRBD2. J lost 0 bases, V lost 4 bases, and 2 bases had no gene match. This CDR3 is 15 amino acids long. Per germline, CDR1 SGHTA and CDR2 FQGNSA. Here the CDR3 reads CASSSSGASTDTQYF. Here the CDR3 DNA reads TGTGCCAGCAGCTCTAGCGGGGCTAGCACAGATACGCAGTATTTT.

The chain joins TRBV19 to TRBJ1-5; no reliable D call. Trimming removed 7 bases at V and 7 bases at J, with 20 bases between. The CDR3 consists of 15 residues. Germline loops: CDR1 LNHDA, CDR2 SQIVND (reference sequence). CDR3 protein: CASTPGPSGEQPQHF. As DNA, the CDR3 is TGTGCCAGTACCCCGGGCCCTTCCGGAGAACAGCCCCAGCATTTT.

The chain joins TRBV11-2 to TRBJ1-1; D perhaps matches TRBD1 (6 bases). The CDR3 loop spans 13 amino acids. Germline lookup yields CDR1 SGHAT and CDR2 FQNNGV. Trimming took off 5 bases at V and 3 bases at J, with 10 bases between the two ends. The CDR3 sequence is CASSGGLDTEAFF. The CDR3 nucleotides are TGTGCCAGCAGCGGGGGGCTCGACACTGAAGCTTTCTTT. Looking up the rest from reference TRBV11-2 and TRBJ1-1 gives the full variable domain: EAGVAQSPRYKIIEKRQSVAFWCNPISGHATLYWYQQILGQGPKLLIQFQNNGVVDDSQLPKDRFSAERLKGVDSTLKIQPAKLEDSAVYLCASSGGLDTEAFFGQGTRLTVV.

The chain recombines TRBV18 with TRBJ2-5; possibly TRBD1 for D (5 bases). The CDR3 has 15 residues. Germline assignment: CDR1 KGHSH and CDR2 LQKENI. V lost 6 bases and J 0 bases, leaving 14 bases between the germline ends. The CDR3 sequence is CASSEQDSYQETQYF. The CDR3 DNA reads TGTGCCAGCTCGGAACAAGACAGCTACCAAGAGACCCAGTACTTC.

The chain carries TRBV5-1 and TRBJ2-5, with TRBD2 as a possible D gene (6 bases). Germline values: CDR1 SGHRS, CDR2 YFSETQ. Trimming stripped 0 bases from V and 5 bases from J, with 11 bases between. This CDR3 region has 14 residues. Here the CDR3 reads CASSLGRLAETQYF. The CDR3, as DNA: TGCGCCAGCAGCTTGGGGCGGCTAGCGGAGACCCAGTACTTC.

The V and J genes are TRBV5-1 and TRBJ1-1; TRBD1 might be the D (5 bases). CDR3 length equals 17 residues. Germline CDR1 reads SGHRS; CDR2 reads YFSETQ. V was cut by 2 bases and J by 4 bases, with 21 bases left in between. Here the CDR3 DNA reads TGCGCCAGCAGCTTAGGGGACTCCAGAAACCTGGGCACTGAAGCTTTCTTT. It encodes CASSLGDSRNLGTEAFF.

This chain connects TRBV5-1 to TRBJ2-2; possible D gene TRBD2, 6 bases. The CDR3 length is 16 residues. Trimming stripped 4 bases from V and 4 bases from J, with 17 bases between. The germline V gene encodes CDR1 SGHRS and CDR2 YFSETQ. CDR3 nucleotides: TGCGCCAGCAGCCTTGGGGGGAATCGAGGCACCGGGGAGCTGTTTTTT. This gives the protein CASSLGGNRGTGELFF.

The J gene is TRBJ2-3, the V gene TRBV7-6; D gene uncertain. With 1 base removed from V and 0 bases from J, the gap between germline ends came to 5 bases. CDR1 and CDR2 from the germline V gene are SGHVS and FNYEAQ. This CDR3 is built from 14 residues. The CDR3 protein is CASSLGLSTDTQYF. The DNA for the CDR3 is TGTGCCAGCAGCTTAGGACTTAGCACAGATACGCAGTATTTT. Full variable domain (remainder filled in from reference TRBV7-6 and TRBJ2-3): GAGVSQSPRYKVTKRGQDVALRCDPISGHVSLYWYRQALGQGPEFLTYFNYEAQQDKSGLPNDRFSAERPEGSISTLTIQRTEQRDSAMYRCASSLGLSTDTQYFGPGTRLTVL.

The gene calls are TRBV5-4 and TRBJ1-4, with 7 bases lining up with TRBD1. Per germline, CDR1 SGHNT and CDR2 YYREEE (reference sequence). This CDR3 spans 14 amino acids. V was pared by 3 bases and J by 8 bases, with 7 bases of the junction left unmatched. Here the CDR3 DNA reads TGTGCCAGCAGCTCCACATTGGACAGGGAAAAACTGTTTTTT. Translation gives CASSSTLDREKLFF.

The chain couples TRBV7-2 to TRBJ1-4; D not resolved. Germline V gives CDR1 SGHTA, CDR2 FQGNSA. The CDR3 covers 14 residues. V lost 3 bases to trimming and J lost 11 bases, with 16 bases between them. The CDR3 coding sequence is TGTGCCAGCAGCTTCCTAGGCGGTTCGGGCAAACTGTTTTTT. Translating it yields CASSFLGGSGKLFF. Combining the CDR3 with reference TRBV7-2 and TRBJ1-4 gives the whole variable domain GAGVSQSPSNKVTEKGKDVELRCDPISGHTALYWYRQSLGQGLEFLIYFQGNSAPDKSGLPSDRFSAERTGGSVSTLTIQRTQQEDSAVYLCASSFLGGSGKLFFGSGTQLSVL.

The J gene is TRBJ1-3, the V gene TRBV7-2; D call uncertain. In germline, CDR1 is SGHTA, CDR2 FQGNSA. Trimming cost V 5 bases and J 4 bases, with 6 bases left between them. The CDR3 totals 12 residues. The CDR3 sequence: CASSPFGNTIYF. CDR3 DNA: TGTGCCAGCAGCCCGTTCGGAAACACCATATATTTT.

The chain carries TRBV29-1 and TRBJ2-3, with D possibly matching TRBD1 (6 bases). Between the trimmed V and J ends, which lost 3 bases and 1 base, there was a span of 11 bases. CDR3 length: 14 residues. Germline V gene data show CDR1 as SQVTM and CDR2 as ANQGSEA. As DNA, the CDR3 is TGCAGCGTTGATACGGCAGGGGGCACAGATACGCAGTATTTT. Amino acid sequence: CSVDTAGGTDTQYF.